The T cell receptor (beta chain) described here comes from a study of cytomegalovirus exposure and HLA in healthy donors. Whole-study results and caveats: An ancestry cluster, one associated with Asian ancestry, reportedly showed fewer N-insertions than the roughly 670-donor mean in a later analysis. Among TCR beta chains of equal frequency, HLA-associated ones were more clonally expanded in a later analysis. The CMV antigen specificity of a few CMV-associated chains was confirmed through in vitro analysis.

Germline CDR1 SGHKS, CDR2 YYEKEE (reference sequence). The CDR3 sequence is 15 residues long. J was trimmed by 8 bases and V by 2 bases; bases with no gene match: 7. The PCR employed 60 Vbeta primers together with 13 Jbeta primers. Original handling: Later, an analysis found about 80 million unique TCR beta chains, and 9.5 million to 12 million of these were shared. Here immunoSEQ multiplex PCR was the method, and the copy in TCRdb shows in-frame clones only, minus some. V, J and clone size reflect that table, while D and trimming were determined from the DNA. Seen here are roughly 73,000 clones, 75% to 85% observed once, and the top ten hold 3.4%. Comments on this clone: What it binds is not known.

The rearrangement links TRBV5-5 to TRBJ1-6; 7 bases fit TRBD1. The source material was PBMCs. This clonotype was sampled from a man aged 35 to 55 in good health and CMV-seronegative. CDR3 coding DNA: TGTGCCAGCAGCTTCCCTGACAGGGCTGATTCACCCCTCCACTTT. Its translation: CASSFPDRADSPLHF.